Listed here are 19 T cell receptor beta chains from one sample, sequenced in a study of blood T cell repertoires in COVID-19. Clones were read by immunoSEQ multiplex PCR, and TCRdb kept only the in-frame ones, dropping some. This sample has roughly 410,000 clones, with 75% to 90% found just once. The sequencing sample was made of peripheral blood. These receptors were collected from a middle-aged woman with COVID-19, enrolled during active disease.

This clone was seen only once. The CDR3 here is CAWGLGAFGQPQHF. Written as DNA, the CDR3 is TGTGCCTGGGGACTGGGGGCCTTCGGGCAGCCCCAGCATTTT. This rearrangement joins TRBV30 to TRBJ1-5, with D possibly TRBD1 on 6 matching bases. This CDR3 contains 14 residues. With 5 bases removed from V and 7 bases from J, the gap between germline ends came to 18 bases. Germline values: CDR1 GTSNPN, CDR2 SVGIG (reference sequence).

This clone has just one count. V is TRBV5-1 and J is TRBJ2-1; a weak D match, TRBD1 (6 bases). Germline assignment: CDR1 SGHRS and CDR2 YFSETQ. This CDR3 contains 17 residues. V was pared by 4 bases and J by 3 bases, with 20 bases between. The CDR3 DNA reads TGCGCCAGCAGCCCTCAGGGGAGTAGTAATCTCTACAATGAGCAGTTCTTC. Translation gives CASSPQGSSNLYNEQFF.

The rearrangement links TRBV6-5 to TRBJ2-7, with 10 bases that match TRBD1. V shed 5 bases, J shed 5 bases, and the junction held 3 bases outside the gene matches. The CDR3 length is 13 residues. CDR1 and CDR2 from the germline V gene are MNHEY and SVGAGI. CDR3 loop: CASSRQGAHEQYF. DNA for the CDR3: TGTGCCAGCAGTCGACAGGGGGCCCACGAGCAGTACTTC.

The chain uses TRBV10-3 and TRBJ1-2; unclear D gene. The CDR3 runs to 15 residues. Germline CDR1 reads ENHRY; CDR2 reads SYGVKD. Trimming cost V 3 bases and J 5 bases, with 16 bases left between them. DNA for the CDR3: TGTGCCATCAGTGAATCTGTGGTCGAGTCTTATGGCTACACCTTC. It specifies CAISESVVESYGYTF.

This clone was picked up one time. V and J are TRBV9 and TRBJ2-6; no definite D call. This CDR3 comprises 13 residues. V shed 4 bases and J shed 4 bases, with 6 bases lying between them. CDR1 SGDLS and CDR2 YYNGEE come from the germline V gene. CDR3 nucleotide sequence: TGTGCCAGCAGCCCCTTGGGGGCCAACGTCCTGACTTTC. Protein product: CASSPLGANVLTF.

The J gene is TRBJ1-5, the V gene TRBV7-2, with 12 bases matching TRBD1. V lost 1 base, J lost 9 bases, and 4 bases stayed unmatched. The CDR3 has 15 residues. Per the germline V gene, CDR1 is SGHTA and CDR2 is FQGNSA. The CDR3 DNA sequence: TGTGCCAGCAGCTTAGGGGACAGGGGGCGAATGCCCCAGCATTTT. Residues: CASSLGDRGRMPQHF.

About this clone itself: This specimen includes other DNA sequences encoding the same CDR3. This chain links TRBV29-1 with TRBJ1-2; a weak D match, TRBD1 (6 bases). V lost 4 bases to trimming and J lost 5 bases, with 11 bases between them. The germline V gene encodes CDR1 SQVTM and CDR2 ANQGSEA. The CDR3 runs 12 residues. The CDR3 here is CSVGGQNYGYTF. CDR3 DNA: TGCAGCGTTGGGGGGCAGAATTATGGCTACACCTTC.

CDR3 coding DNA: TGTGCCAGCAGTGAAGGAGGCAGAAAGAACACTGAAGCTTTCTTT. Its translation is CASSEGGRKNTEAFF. The chain carries TRBV25-1 and TRBJ1-1; D uncertain. Between the trimmed V and J ends, which lost 2 bases and 1 base, there was a span of 11 bases. Per germline, CDR1 MGHDK and CDR2 SYGVNS. CDR3 length: 15 amino acids.

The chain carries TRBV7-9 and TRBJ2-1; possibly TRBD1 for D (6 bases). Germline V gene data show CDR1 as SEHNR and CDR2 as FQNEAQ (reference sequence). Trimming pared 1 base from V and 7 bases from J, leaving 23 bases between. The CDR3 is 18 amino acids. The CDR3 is CASSLGGRINRDMNEQFF. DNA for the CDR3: TGTGCCAGCAGCTTAGGGGGTAGAATTAACAGGGATATGAATGAGCAGTTCTTC.

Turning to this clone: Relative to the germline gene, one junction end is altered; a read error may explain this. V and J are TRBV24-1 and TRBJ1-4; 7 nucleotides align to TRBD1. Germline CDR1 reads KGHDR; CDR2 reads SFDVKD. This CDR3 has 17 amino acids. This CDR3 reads CATSGVQNLMTGRKTVF. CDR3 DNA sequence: TGTGCCACCAGTGGCGTCCAAAACCTTATGACAGGGAGAAAAACTGTTTTT.

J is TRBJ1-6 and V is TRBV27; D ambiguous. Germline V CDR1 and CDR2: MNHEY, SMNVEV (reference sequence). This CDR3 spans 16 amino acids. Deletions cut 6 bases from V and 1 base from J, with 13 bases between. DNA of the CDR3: TGTGCCAGCAGCCCCGCCATGAGATCCTATAATTCACCCCTCCACTTT. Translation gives CASSPAMRSYNSPLHF.

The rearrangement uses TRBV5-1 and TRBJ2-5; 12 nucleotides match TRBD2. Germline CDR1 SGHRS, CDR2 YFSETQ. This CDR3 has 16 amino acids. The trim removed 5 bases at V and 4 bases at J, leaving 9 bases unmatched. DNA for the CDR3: TGCGCCAGCAGTTCCACAGGACTAGCGGGGAGAGAGACCCAGTACTTC. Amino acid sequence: CASSSTGLAGRETQYF.

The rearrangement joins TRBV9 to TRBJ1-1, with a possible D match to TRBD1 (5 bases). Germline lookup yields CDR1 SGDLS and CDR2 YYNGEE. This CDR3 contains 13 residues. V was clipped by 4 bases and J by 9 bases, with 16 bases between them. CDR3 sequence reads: CASSRSRGEKAFF. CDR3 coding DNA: TGTGCCAGCAGCAGGAGCCGGGGGGAGAAAGCTTTCTTT.

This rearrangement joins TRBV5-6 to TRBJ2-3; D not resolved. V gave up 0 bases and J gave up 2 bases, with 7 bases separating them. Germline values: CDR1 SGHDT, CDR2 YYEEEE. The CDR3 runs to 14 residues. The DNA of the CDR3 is TGTGCCAGCAGCTTGGATGTCTACACAGATACGCAGTATTTT. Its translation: CASSLDVYTDTQYF.

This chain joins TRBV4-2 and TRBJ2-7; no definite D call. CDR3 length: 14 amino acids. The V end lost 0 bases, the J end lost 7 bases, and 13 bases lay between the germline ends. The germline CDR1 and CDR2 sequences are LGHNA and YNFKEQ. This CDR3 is CASSQDGELREQYF. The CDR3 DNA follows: TGTGCCAGCAGCCAAGATGGTGAACTGCGAGAGCAGTACTTC.

The CDR3 sequence is CASINDNHYGYTF. The CDR3 region has the DNA TGTGCCAGCATCAACGACAATCACTATGGCTACACCTTC. V gene TRBV28 combines with J gene TRBJ1-2; no definite D call. V dropped 7 bases and J dropped 3 bases, with 12 bases sitting between them. The CDR3 sequence is 13 residues long. CDR1 is MDHEN and CDR2 is SYDVKM in the germline V gene.

The CDR3 sequence is CASSLWKVAVNEQFF. The CDR3 region has the DNA TGTGCCAGCAGCTTATGGAAGGTAGCCGTCAATGAGCAGTTCTTC. V is TRBV7-3 and J is TRBJ2-1, with D unresolved. Germline V gene sequence: CDR1 SGHTA, CDR2 FQGTGA. Trimming took 2 bases from V and 6 from J, leaving 14 bases between them. The CDR3 sequence is 15 residues long. Full variable domain (remainder filled in from reference TRBV7-3 and TRBJ2-1): GAGVSQTPSNKVTEKGKYVELRCDPISGHTALYWYRQSLGQGPEFLIYFQGTGAADDSGLPNDRFFAVRPEGSVSTLKIQRTERGDSAVYLCASSLWKVAVNEQFFGPGTRLTVL.

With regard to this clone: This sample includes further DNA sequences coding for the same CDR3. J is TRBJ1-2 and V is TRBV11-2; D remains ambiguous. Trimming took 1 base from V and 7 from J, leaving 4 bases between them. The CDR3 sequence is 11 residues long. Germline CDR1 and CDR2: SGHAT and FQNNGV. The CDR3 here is CASSLGGGYTF. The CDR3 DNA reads TGTGCCAGCAGCTTAGGAGGTGGCTACACCTTC.

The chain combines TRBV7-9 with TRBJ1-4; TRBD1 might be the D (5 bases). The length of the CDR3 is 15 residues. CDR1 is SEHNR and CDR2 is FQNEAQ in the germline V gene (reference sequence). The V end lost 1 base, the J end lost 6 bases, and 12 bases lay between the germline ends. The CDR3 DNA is TGTGCCAGCAGCTTAGGACAGAGCCAGTATGAAAAACTGTTTTTT. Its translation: CASSLGQSQYEKLFF.